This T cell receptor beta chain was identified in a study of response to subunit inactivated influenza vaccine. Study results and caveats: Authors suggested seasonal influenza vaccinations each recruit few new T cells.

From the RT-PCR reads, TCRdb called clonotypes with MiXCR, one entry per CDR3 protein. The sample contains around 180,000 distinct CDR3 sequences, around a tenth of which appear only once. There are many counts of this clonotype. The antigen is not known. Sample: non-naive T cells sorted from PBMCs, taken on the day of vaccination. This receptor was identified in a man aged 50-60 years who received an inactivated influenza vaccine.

In nucleotides, the CDR3 is TGTGCCATCGGTCAGGGAAACACAGATACGCAGTATTTT. This translates into CAIGQGNTDTQYF. V usage is TRBV12-3 or TRBV12-4 and J usage is TRBJ2-3; possibly TRBD1 for D (5 bases). V lost 10 bases and J lost 2, with 13 bases in between. This CDR3 is built from 13 residues.